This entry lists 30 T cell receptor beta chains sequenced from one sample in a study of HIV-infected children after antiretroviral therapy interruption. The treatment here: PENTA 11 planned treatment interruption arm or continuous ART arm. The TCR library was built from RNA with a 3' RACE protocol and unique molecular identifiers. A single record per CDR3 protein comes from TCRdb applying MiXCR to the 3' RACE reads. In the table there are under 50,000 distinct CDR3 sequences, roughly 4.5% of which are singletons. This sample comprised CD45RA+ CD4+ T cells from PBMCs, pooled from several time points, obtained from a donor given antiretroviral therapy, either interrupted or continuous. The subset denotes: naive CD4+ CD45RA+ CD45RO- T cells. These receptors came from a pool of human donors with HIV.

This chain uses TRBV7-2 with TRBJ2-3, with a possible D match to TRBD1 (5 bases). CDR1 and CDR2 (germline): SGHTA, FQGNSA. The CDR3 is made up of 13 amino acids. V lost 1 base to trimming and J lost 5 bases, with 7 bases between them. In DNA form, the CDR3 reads TGTGCCAGCAGCTTAGGTCAGGGAGATACGCAGTATTTT. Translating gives CASSLGQGDTQYF.

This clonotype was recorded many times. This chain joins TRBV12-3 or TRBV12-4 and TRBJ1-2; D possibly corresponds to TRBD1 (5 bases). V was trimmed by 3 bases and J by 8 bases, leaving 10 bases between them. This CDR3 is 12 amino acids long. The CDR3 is CASSLGGTGYTF. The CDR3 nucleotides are TGTGCCAGCAGTTTGGGTGGGACGGGCTACACCTTC.

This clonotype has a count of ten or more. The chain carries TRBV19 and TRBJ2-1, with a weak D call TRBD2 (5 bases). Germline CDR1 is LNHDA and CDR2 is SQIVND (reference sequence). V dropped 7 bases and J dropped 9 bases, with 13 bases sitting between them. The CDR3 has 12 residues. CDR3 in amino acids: CASTPLSGEQFF. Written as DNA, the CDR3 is TGTGCCAGTACCCCTTTGAGCGGTGAGCAGTTCTTC.

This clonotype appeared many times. In nucleotides, the CDR3 is TGCGCCAGCAGTACCGAGGGGGGGCAAGATACGCAGTATTTT. Its protein product is CASSTEGGQDTQYF. The chain joins TRBV5-1 to TRBJ2-3, with D possibly matching TRBD2 (7 bases). V lost 5 bases and J lost 5, with 15 bases in between. CDR3 length: 14 residues. CDR1 and CDR2 (germline): SGHRS, YFSETQ.

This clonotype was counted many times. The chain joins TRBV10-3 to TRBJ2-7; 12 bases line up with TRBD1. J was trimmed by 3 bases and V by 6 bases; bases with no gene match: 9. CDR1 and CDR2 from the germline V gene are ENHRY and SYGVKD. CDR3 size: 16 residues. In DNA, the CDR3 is TGTGCCATCAGCGCAGGGACAGGGGGCTCCCACTACGAGCAGTACTTC. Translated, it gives CAISAGTGGSHYEQYF.

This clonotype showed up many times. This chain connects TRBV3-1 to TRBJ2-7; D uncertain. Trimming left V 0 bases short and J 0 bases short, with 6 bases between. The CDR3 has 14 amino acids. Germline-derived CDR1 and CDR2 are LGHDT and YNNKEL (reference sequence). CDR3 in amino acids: CASSQDTDSYEQYF. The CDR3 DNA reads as TGTGCCAGCAGCCAAGATACAGACTCCTACGAGCAGTACTTC.

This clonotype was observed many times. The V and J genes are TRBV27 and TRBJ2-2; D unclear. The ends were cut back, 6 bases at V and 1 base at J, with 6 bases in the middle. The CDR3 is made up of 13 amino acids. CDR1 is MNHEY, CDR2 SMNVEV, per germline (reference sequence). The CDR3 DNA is TGTGCCAGCAGGGTTCAGAACACCGGGGAGCTGTTTTTT. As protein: CASRVQNTGELFF.

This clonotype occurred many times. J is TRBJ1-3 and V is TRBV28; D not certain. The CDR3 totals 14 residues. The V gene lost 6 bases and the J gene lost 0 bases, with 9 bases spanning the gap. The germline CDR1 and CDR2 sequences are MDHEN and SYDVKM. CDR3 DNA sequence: TGTGCCAGCAGCCCGCTGAACTCTGGAAACACCATATATTTT. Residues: CASSPLNSGNTIYF.

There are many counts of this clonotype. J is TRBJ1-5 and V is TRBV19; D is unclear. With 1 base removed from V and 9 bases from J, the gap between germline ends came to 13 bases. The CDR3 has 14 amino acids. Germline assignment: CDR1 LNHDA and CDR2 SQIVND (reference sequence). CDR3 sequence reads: CASSIVEGRWPQHF. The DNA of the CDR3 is TGTGCCAGTAGTATAGTGGAGGGCCGGTGGCCCCAGCATTTT.

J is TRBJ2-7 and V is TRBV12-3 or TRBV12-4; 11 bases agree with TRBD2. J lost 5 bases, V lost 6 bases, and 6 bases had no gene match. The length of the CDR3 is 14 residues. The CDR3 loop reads CASRLAGGRNEQYF. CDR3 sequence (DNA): TGTGCCAGCAGGCTAGCGGGGGGTCGGAACGAGCAGTACTTC.

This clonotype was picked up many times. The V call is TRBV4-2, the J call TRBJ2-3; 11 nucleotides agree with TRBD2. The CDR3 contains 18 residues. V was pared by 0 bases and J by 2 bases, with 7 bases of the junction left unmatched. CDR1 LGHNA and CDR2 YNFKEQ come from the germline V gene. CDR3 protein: CASSQEASGGRLTDTQYF. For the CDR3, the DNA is TGTGCCAGCAGCCAAGAGGCTAGCGGGGGGAGACTCACAGATACGCAGTATTTT.

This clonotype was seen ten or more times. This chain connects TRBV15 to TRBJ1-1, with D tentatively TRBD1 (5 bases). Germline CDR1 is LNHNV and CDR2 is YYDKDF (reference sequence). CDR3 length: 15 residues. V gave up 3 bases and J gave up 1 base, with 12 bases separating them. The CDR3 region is CATSSLQAPNTEAFF. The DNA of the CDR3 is TGTGCCACCAGCAGTCTACAGGCCCCGAACACTGAAGCTTTCTTT.

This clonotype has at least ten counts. The CDR3 DNA is TGCAGCGTTGAGGGACAGGGCTACGAGCAGTACTTC. It specifies CSVEGQGYEQYF. V and J are TRBV29-1 and TRBJ2-7; TRBD1 matches at 9 bases. V dropped 3 bases and J dropped 3; count of bases not matched to a gene: 0. The CDR3 is made up of 12 amino acids. Germline values: CDR1 SQVTM, CDR2 ANQGSEA.

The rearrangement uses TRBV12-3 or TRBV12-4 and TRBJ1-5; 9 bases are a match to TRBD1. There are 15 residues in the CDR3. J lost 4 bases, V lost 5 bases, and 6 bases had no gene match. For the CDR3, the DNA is TGTGCCAGCAGTATGGACAGGGGAGGGAATCAGCCCCAGCATTTT. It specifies CASSMDRGGNQPQHF.

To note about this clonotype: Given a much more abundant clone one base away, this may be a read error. The CDR3 sequence: CASSSQDRNYNEHFF. In DNA, the CDR3 is TGTGCCAGCAGTTCGCAGGACAGGAACTACAATGAGCATTTCTTC. The chain joins TRBV12-3 or TRBV12-4 to TRBJ2-1; 7 bases align to TRBD1. This CDR3 contains 15 residues.

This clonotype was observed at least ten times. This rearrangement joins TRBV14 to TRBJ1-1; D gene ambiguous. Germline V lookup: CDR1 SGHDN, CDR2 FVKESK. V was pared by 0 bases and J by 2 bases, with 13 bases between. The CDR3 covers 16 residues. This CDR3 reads CASSQDRVSVNTEAFF. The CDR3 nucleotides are TGTGCCAGCAGCCAAGATCGGGTCTCGGTTAACACTGAAGCTTTCTTT.

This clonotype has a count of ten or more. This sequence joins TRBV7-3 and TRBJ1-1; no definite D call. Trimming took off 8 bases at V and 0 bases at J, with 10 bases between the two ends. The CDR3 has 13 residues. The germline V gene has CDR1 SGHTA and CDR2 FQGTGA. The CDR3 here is CASGRELNTEAFF. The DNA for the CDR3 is TGTGCCAGCGGTCGGGAATTGAACACTGAAGCTTTCTTT.

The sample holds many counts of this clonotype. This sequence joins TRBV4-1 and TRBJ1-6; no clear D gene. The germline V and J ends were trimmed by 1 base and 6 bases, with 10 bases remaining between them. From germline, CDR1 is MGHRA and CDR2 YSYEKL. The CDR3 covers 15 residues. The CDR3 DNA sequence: TGCGCCAGCAGCCAAGGGCCCAAACTTAATTCACCCCTCCACTTT. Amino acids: CASSQGPKLNSPLHF.

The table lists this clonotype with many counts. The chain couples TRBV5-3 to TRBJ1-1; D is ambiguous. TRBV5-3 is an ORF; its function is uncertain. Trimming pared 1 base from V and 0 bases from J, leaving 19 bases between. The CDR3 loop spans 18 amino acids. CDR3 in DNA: TGTGCCAGAAGCTTGCTCTGCCAGTACCCTTCGATGAACACTGAAGCTTTCTTT. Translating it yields CARSLLCQYPSMNTEAFF.

In nucleotides, the CDR3 is TGTGCCAGCAAGATGTCGGATGAGCAGTTCTTC. Translated, it gives CASKMSDEQFF. The J gene is TRBJ2-1, the V gene TRBV28; D gene unclear. Germline V gene data show CDR1 as MDHEN and CDR2 as SYDVKM. This CDR3 region has 11 residues. Deletions cut 7 bases from V and 8 bases from J, with 9 bases between.

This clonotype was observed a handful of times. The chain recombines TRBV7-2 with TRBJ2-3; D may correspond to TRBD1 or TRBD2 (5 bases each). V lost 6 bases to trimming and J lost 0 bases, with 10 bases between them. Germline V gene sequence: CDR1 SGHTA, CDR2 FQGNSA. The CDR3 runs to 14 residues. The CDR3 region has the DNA TGTGCCAGCAGAGGGACCCCGAGCACAGATACGCAGTATTTT. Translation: CASRGTPSTDTQYF.

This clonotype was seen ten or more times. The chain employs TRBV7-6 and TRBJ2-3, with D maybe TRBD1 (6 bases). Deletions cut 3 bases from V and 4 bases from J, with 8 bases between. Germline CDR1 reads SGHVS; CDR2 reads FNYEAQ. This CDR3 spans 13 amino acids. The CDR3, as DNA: TGTGCCAGCAGCTTCCCAGGGGCAGATACGCAGTATTTT. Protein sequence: CASSFPGADTQYF. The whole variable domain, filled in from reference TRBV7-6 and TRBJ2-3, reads GAGVSQSPRYKVTKRGQDVALRCDPISGHVSLYWYRQALGQGPEFLTYFNYEAQQDKSGLPNDRFSAERPEGSISTLTIQRTEQRDSAMYRCASSFPGADTQYFGPGTRLTVL.

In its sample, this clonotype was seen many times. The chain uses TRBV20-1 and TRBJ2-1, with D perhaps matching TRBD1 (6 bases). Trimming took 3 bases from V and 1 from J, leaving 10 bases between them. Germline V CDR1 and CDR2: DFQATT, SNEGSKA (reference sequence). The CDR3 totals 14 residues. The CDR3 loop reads CSASLRGSYNEQFF. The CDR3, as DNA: TGCAGTGCTAGTCTCAGGGGTTCCTACAATGAGCAGTTCTTC.

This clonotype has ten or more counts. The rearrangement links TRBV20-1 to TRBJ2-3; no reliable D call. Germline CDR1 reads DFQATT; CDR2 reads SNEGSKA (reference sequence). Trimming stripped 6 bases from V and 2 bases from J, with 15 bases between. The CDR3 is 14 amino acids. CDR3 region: CSAPKSGPTDTQYF. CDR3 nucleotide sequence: TGCAGTGCGCCCAAGTCAGGTCCCACAGATACGCAGTATTTT.

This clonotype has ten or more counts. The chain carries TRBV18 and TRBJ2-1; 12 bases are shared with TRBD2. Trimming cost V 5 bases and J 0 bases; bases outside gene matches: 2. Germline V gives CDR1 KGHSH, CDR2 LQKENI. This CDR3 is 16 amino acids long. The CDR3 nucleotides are TGTGCCAGCTCATTACTAGCGGGGGGCTCCTACAATGAGCAGTTCTTC. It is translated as CASSLLAGGSYNEQFF.

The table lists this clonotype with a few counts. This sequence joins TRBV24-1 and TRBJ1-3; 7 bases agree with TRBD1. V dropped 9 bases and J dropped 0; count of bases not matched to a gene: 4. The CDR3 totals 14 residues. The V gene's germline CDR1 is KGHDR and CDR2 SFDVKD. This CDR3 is CATSDRDSGNTIYF. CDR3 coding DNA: TGTGCCACCTCCGACAGGGACTCTGGAAACACCATATATTTT.

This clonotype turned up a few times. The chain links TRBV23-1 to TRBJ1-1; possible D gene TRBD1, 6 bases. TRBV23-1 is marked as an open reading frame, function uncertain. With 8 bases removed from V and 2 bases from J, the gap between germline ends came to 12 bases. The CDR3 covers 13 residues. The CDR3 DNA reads TGCGCCAGCTTTACAGGGAACAACACTGAAGCTTTCTTT. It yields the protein CASFTGNNTEAFF.

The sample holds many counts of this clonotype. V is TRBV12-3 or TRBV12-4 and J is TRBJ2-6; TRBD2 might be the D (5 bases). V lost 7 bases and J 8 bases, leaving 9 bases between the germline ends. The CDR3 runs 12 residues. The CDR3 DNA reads TGTGCCAGCAATGAGGGAACCAACGTCCTGACTTTC. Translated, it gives CASNEGTNVLTF.

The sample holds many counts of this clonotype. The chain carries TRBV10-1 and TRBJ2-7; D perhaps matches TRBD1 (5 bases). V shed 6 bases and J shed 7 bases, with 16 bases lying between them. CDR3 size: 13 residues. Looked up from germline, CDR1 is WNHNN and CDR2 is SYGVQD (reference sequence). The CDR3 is CASSQSISGEQYF. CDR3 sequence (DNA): TGCGCCAGCAGCCAGAGTATTTCAGGGGAGCAGTACTTC.

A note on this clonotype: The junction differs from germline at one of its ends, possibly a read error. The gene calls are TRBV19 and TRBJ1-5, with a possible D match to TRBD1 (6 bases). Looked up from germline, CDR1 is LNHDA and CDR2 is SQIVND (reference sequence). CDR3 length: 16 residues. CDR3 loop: CASSSPDRYSNHPQHF. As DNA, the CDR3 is TGTGCCAGTAGTTCTCCCGACAGGTATAGCAATCACCCCCAGCATTTT.